The 16 T cell receptor beta chains reported below all come from one sample, sequenced in a study of blood T cell repertoires in COVID-19. The assay was immunoSEQ multiplex PCR, and TCRdb's table has in-frame clones only and misses some. The repertoire holds about 28,000 clones, with around nine tenths as singletons. Sequenced sample: peripheral blood. The receptor set was obtained from a human donor in a cohort sampled during active COVID-19.

This chain's CDR3 is CATSEAGMTQPQHF. CDR3 DNA: TGTGCCACCAGTGAAGCAGGGATGACTCAGCCCCAGCATTTT. The rearrangement links TRBV24-1 to TRBJ1-5; D possibly corresponds to TRBD1 (5 bases). From germline, CDR1 is KGHDR and CDR2 SFDVKD. The CDR3 has 14 amino acids. V lost 4 bases and J 6 bases, leaving 12 bases between the germline ends.

This chain links TRBV3-1 (or the pseudogene TRBV3-2) with TRBJ2-2; 7 bases align to TRBD2. V dropped 1 base and J dropped 4; count of bases not matched to a gene: 3. The CDR3 is 15 residues long. Germline CDR1 reads LGHDT; CDR2 reads YNNKEL (reference sequence). CDR3 region: CASSQGRGVTGELFF. CDR3 coding DNA: TGTGCCAGCAGCCAAGGCCGGGGGGTCACCGGGGAGCTGTTTTTT.

This clone was detected only once. The chain links TRBV6-5 to TRBJ1-2; D perhaps matches TRBD1 (6 bases). CDR1 is MNHEY, CDR2 SVGAGI, per germline. The ends were cut back, 6 bases at V and 7 bases at J, with 18 bases in the middle. This CDR3 comprises 14 residues. The CDR3 loop reads CASRSSQGRGGYTF. CDR3 nucleotide sequence: TGTGCCAGCAGATCCTCACAGGGACGGGGTGGCTACACCTTC.

The J gene is TRBJ2-4, the V gene TRBV9; 7 nucleotides line up with TRBD1. This CDR3 has 13 residues. CDR1 SGDLS and CDR2 YYNGEE come from the germline V gene. Losses at the gene ends were 2 bases for V and 8 bases for J; bases not matched to a gene: 4. The CDR3 sequence is CASSVDRVDIQYF. The CDR3, as DNA: TGTGCCAGCAGCGTTGACAGGGTGGACATTCAGTACTTC.

This clone has a single count. The chain has TRBV5-4 and TRBJ1-5, with no clear D. This CDR3 spans 12 amino acids. The V gene's germline CDR1 is SGHNT and CDR2 YYREEE (reference sequence). V gave up 0 bases and J gave up 7 bases, with 5 bases separating them. In DNA form, the CDR3 reads TGTGCCAGCAGCTTGGACCGGCAGCCCCAGCATTTT. This gives the protein CASSLDRQPQHF.

The chain carries TRBV7-2 and TRBJ1-2; no firm D call. CDR1 SGHTA and CDR2 FQGNSA come from the germline V gene. V was cut by 5 bases and J by 4 bases, with 14 bases left in between. The CDR3 runs 14 residues. CDR3 sequence (DNA): TGTGCCAGCAGCCTGGGCGGGATGAGCTATGGCTACACCTTC. This encodes CASSLGGMSYGYTF.

The J gene is TRBJ1-2, the V gene TRBV6-5, with TRBD1 as a possible D gene (6 bases). Germline V gene data show CDR1 as MNHEY and CDR2 as SVGAGI. V lost 7 bases, J lost 4 bases, and 19 bases lay in between. CDR3 size: 15 residues. Here the CDR3 reads CASTNRVGLVYGYTF. In DNA form, the CDR3 reads TGTGCCAGCACCAACAGGGTTGGCCTCGTCTATGGCTACACCTTC.

The chain joins TRBV11-3 to TRBJ2-7; TRBD2 matches 11 bases. Germline V gene data show CDR1 as SGHNT and CDR2 as YENEEA. Losses at the gene ends were 4 bases for V and 7 bases for J; bases not matched to a gene: 9. The CDR3 sequence is 15 residues long. The CDR3 sequence: CASSSTSGSGGEQYF. For the CDR3, the DNA is TGTGCCAGCAGCTCAACTAGCGGGAGTGGTGGGGAGCAGTACTTC. The full variable domain, rest sourced from reference TRBV11-3 and TRBJ2-7, is EAGVVQSPRYKIIEKKQPVAFWCNPISGHNTLYWYLQNLGQGPELLIRYENEEAVDDSQLPKDRFSAERLKGVDSTLKIQPAELGDSAVYLCASSSTSGSGGEQYFGPGTRLTVT.

The V and J genes are TRBV7-2 and TRBJ2-1, with 7 bases lining up with TRBD2. Germline CDR1 reads SGHTA; CDR2 reads FQGNSA. Trimming at V came to 3 bases and at J to 4 bases, leaving 3 bases not matched to a gene. The CDR3 length is 14 residues. DNA for the CDR3: TGTGCCAGCAGCTTGGCTAGCGGATACAATGAGCAGTTCTTC. The encoded protein is CASSLASGYNEQFF.

The chain carries TRBV4-1 and TRBJ1-5; 8 bases fit TRBD1. The trim removed 2 bases at V and 8 bases at J, leaving 8 bases unmatched. Looked up from germline, CDR1 is MGHRA and CDR2 is YSYEKL. The CDR3 loop spans 15 amino acids. CDR3 amino acids: CASSQRAGGWEPQHF. CDR3 sequence (DNA): TGCGCCAGCAGCCAACGGGCAGGGGGCTGGGAGCCCCAGCATTTT.

V gene TRBV11-2 combines with J gene TRBJ2-5; the D gene is possibly TRBD1 (5 bases). Trimming left V 3 bases short and J 4 bases short, with 12 bases between. The germline V gene has CDR1 SGHAT and CDR2 FQNNGV. This CDR3 has 14 residues. CDR3 amino acids: CASSFSGSRETQYF. Written as DNA, the CDR3 is TGTGCCAGCAGCTTTTCAGGGTCCCGAGAGACCCAGTACTTC. The variable domain in full, completed from reference TRBV11-2 and TRBJ2-5, reads EAGVAQSPRYKIIEKRQSVAFWCNPISGHATLYWYQQILGQGPKLLIQFQNNGVVDDSQLPKDRFSAERLKGVDSTLKIQPAKLEDSAVYLCASSFSGSRETQYFGPGTRLLVL.

This clone was observed once. The V gene is TRBV28, the J gene TRBJ2-1; 7 bases are a match to TRBD2. Looked up from germline, CDR1 is MDHEN and CDR2 is SYDVKM. CDR3 length equals 14 residues. V shed 7 bases, J shed 8 bases, and the junction held 11 bases outside the gene matches. The CDR3 DNA is TGTGCCAGCACGCCCGGCGGGAGCGGCGATGAGCAGTTCTTC. This sequence encodes CASTPGGSGDEQFF.

The rearrangement joins TRBV11-1 to TRBJ2-5; 8 bases agree with TRBD1. The trim removed 5 bases at V and 5 bases at J, leaving 10 bases unmatched. Germline CDR1 is SGHAT and CDR2 is FQDESV (reference sequence). The CDR3 is 15 amino acids. In nucleotides, the CDR3 is TGTGCCAGCAGCCCAACATTGACAGGGGCGGAGACCCAGTACTTC. Protein sequence: CASSPTLTGAETQYF.

V usage is TRBV4-1 and J usage is TRBJ2-7; perhaps TRBD1 as D (6 bases). Germline V gives CDR1 MGHRA, CDR2 YSYEKL. Trimming pared 6 bases from V and 5 bases from J, leaving 14 bases between. The CDR3 runs 13 residues. The CDR3 protein is CASRPTGKDEQYF. For the CDR3, the DNA is TGCGCCAGCAGACCCACAGGGAAAGACGAGCAGTACTTC.

Only one count was recorded for this clone. The chain is built from TRBV7-2 and TRBJ2-2; D is undetermined. Germline V gene data show CDR1 as SGHTA and CDR2 as FQGNSA. The CDR3 length is 15 residues. Trimming removed 5 bases at V and 0 bases at J, with 10 bases between. This chain's CDR3 is CASSPNRANTGELFF. The CDR3 DNA reads as TGTGCCAGCAGCCCCAACCGAGCGAACACCGGGGAGCTGTTTTTT.

This sequence joins TRBV24-1 and TRBJ2-3; 12 nucleotides match TRBD2. The CDR3 spans 15 residues. J gave up 6 bases and V 4 bases, and 4 bases lay outside the gene matches. The germline V gene has CDR1 KGHDR and CDR2 SFDVKD. The DNA for the CDR3 is TGTGCCACCAGTGAACTAGCGGGGGGTGTGGATACGCAGTATTTT. Translated: CATSELAGGVDTQYF.